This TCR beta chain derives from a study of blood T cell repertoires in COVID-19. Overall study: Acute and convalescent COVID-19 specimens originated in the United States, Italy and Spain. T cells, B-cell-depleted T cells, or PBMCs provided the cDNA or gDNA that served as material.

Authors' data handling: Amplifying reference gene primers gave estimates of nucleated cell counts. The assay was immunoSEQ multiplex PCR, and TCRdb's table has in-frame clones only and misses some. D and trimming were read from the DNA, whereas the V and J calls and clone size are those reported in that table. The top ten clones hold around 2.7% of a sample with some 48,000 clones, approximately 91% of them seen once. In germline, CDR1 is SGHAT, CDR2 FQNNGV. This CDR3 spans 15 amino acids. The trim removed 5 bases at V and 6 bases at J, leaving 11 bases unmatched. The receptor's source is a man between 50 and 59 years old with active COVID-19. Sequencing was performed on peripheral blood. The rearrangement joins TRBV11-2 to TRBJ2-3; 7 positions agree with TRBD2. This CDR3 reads CASSPQAGREDTQYF. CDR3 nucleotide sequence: TGTGCCAGCAGCCCCCAAGCGGGGAGGGAGGATACGCAGTATTTT.